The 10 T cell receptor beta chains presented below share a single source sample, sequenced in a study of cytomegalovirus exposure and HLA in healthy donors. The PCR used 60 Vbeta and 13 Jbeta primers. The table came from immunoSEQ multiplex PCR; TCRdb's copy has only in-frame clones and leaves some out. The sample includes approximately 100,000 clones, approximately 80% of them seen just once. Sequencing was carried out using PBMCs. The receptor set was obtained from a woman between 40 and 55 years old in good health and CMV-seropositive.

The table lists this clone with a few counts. In DNA form, the CDR3 reads TGTGCCAGCAGTTTTGGGACTAGCGGTTACTACGAGCAGTACTTC. Its protein product is CASSFGTSGYYEQYF. The rearrangement links TRBV27 to TRBJ2-7; 11 bases align to TRBD2. Germline V gene data show CDR1 as MNHEY and CDR2 as SMNVEV (reference sequence). The CDR3 has 15 amino acids. With V trimmed by 3 bases and J by 3 bases, 4 bases remained unmatched.

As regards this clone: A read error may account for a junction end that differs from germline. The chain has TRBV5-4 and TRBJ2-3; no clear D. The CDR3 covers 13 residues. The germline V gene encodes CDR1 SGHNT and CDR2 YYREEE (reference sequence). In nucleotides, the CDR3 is TGTGCCAGCAGCAGGAGTAGCACCGATACGCAGTATTTT. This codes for CASSRSSTDTQYF.

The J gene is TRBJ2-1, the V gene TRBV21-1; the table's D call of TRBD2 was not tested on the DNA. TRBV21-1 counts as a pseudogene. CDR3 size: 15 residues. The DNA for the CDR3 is TGTGCCAGCAGCAAACGAAGGGAGGGCCAGGATGAGCAGTTCTTC. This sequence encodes CASSKRREGQDEQFF.

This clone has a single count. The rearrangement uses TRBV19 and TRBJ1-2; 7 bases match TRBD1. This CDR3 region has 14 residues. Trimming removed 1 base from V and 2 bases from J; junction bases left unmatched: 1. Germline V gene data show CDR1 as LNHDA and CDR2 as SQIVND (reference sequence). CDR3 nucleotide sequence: TGTGCCAGTAGTATAGCACAGGGGAACTATGGCTACACCTTC. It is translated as CASSIAQGNYGYTF. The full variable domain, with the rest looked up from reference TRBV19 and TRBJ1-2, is DGGITQSPKYLFRKEGQNVTLSCEQNLNHDAMYWYRQDPGQGLRLIYYSQIVNDFQKGDIAEGYSVSREKKESFPLTVTSAQKNPTAFYLCASSIAQGNYGYTFGSGTRLTVV.

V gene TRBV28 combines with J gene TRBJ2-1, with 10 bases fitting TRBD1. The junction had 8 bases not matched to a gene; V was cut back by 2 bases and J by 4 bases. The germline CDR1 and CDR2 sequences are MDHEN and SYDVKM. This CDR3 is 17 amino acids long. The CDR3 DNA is TGTGCCAGCAGTTTAGGGGCAGGACAGGGGGTTTACAATGAGCAGTTCTTC. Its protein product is CASSLGAGQGVYNEQFF.

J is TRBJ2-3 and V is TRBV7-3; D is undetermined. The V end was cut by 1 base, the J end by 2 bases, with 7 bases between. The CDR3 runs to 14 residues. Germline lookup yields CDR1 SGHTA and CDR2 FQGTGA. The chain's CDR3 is CASSLSRSTDTQYF. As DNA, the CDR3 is TGTGCCAGCAGCTTAAGTCGTTCCACAGATACGCAGTATTTT. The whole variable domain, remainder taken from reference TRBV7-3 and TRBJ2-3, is GAGVSQTPSNKVTEKGKYVELRCDPISGHTALYWYRQSLGQGPEFLIYFQGTGAADDSGLPNDRFFAVRPEGSVSTLKIQRTERGDSAVYLCASSLSRSTDTQYFGPGTRLTVL.

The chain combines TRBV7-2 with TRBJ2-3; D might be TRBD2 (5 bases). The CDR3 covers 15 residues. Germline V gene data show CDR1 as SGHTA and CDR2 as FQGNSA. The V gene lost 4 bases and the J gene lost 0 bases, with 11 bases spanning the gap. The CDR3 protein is CASSSDYLSTDTQYF. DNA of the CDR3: TGTGCCAGCAGCTCCGACTACCTAAGCACAGATACGCAGTATTTT.

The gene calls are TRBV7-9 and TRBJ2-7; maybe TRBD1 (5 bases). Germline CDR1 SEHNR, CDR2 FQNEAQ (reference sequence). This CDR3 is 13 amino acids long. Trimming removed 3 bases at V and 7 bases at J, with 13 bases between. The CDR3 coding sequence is TGTGCCAGCAGCTTCCAGGGAAAGGGGGAGCAGTACTTC. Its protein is CASSFQGKGEQYF.

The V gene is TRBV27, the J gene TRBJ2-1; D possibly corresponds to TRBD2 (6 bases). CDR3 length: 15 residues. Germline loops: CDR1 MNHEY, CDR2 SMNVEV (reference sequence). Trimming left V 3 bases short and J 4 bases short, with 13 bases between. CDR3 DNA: TGTGCCAGCAGTTTTCTAGCGACACAATACAATGAGCAGTTCTTC. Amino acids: CASSFLATQYNEQFF.

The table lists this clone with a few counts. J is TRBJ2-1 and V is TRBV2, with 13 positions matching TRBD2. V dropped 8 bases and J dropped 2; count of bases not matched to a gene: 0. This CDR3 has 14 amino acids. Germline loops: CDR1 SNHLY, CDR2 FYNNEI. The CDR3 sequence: CASGTSGTYNEQFF. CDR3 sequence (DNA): TGTGCCAGCGGGACTAGCGGGACCTACAATGAGCAGTTCTTC.